This entry describes one T cell receptor (beta chain). Antigen specificity is unknown. This sample was taken from a study of post-analysis software for immune sequencing data. Study-level information: Relapsing-remitting, secondary progressive and progressive-relapsing forms made up the multiple sclerosis disease courses. General study findings and limits: F-measure co-clustering was strong for batch-matched samples. Versus controls, multiple sclerosis patients showed significantly lower diversity (normalized Chao1). Compared with controls, patients had more of five or six TRBV segments, including TRBV5-6, TRBV5-1 and TRBV20-1.

The CDR3 covers 13 residues. V gave up 10 bases and J gave up 2 bases, with 15 bases separating them. Germline loops: CDR1 LGHDT, CDR2 YNNKEL (reference sequence). The TCR beta cDNA libraries contained unique molecular identifiers. The authors obtained 500,000 or so cDNA molecules from roughly 1 to 10 million T cells. TCRdb re-called the PCR reads with MiXCR, one entry per CDR3 protein. Of 650,000 to 850,000 distinct CDR3 sequences detected, 53% appear once; the ten largest clones hold approximately 4.3%. The receptor was derived from a girl aged 5-17 years with multiple sclerosis. The sample was blood. The chain joins TRBV3-1 to TRBJ2-7; D gene unclear. CDR3 residues: CATKGRAAYEQYF. The DNA for the CDR3 is TGTGCCACCAAAGGAAGAGCAGCCTACGAGCAGTACTTC.